What follows are 26 T cell receptor beta chains derived from one specimen sequenced in a study of blood T cell repertoires in COVID-19. The repertoire was sequenced with immunoSEQ multiplex PCR; TCRdb's copy has only in-frame clones and lacks some. The sample holds about 120,000 clones, more than 75% seen once. The sequencing input was peripheral blood. Source of these receptors: a man aged 55-75 years with acute or convalescent COVID-19.

V usage is TRBV3-1 (or the pseudogene TRBV3-2) and J usage is TRBJ2-3; D is possibly TRBD2 (5 bases). Germline CDR1 LGHDT, CDR2 YNNKEL (reference sequence). Trimming took 0 bases from V and 5 from J, leaving 12 bases between them. The length of the CDR3 is 15 residues. The CDR3 reads CASSQDGLAGDTQYF. The CDR3 coding sequence is TGTGCCAGCAGCCAAGATGGCCTAGCTGGAGATACGCAGTATTTT.

This clone was observed once. This sequence joins TRBV18 and TRBJ2-1; 7 bases fit TRBD2. The CDR3 spans 14 residues. Germline values: CDR1 KGHSH, CDR2 LQKENI. The J segment lost 10 bases and the V segment lost 3 bases, leaving 9 bases of the junction unmatched. The CDR3 here is CASSPGLRDEEQFF. The CDR3 DNA follows: TGTGCCAGCTCACCGGGACTAAGGGATGAGGAGCAGTTCTTC.

This sequence joins TRBV27 and TRBJ2-3; maybe TRBD2 (6 bases). The V and J ends lost 5 bases and 2 bases respectively, with 11 bases between them. The CDR3 totals 14 residues. CDR1 MNHEY and CDR2 SMNVEV come from the germline V gene (reference sequence). CDR3 nucleotides: TGTGCCAGCAGTGCGGGACGGGCCACAGATACGCAGTATTTT. Protein product: CASSAGRATDTQYF.

The chain has TRBV5-4 and TRBJ2-3; 12 bases agree with TRBD2. Germline V gives CDR1 SGHNT, CDR2 YYREEE (reference sequence). With V trimmed by 1 base and J by 6 bases, 9 bases remained unmatched. The CDR3 contains 17 residues. The CDR3 DNA reads as TGTGCCAGCAGCTTGTTTCCTAGCGGGAGGGTAACCGATACGCAGTATTTT. Translated: CASSLFPSGRVTDTQYF. Filled out from reference TRBV5-4 and TRBJ2-3, the complete variable domain reads ETGVTQSPTHLIKTRGQQVTLRCSSQSGHNTVSWYQQALGQGPQFIFQYYREEENGRGNFPPRFSGLQFPNYSSELNVNALELDDSALYLCASSLFPSGRVTDTQYFGPGTRLTVL.

V is TRBV18 and J is TRBJ1-1; no clear D. V lost 2 bases to trimming and J lost 1 base, with 11 bases between them. Germline-derived CDR1 and CDR2 are KGHSH and LQKENI. CDR3 length equals 15 residues. The CDR3 DNA follows: TGTGCCAGCTCACCAGGGTTACAGCCGAACACTGAAGCTTTCTTT. Its translation is CASSPGLQPNTEAFF.

The V call is TRBV7-2, the J call TRBJ2-4; D is perhaps TRBD2 (7 bases). Germline V CDR1 and CDR2: SGHTA, FQGNSA. The CDR3 totals 18 residues. Deletions cut 1 base from V and 0 bases from J, with 16 bases between. Here the CDR3 reads CASSLELRGAVAKNIQYF. CDR3 DNA sequence: TGTGCCAGCAGCTTAGAACTCCGGGGGGCTGTAGCCAAAAACATTCAGTACTTC.

The chain recombines TRBV3-1 (or the pseudogene TRBV3-2) with TRBJ1-1; a possible D gene is TRBD1 (6 bases). Germline V CDR1 and CDR2: LGHDT, YNNKEL (reference sequence). The CDR3 has 14 residues. The germline V and J ends were trimmed by 2 bases and 7 bases, with 14 bases remaining between them. The CDR3 sequence is CASSQRGRGSEAFF. DNA for the CDR3: TGTGCCAGCAGCCAACGGGGGCGGGGGAGTGAAGCTTTCTTT.

V is TRBV24-1 and J is TRBJ2-7, with 10 bases fitting TRBD1. This CDR3 is 15 amino acids long. Germline V gene sequence: CDR1 KGHDR, CDR2 SFDVKD. Losses at the gene ends were 3 bases for V and 4 bases for J; bases not matched to a gene: 5. DNA of the CDR3: TGTGCCACCAGTGATCCCGGGACAGGGGAGTACGAGCAGTACTTC. Its protein is CATSDPGTGEYEQYF.

The chain joins TRBV28 to TRBJ2-2; 12 nucleotides match TRBD1. Looked up from germline, CDR1 is MDHEN and CDR2 is SYDVKM. The length of the CDR3 is 16 residues. V lost 6 bases to trimming and J lost 6 bases; unmatched junction nucleotides: 8. Here the CDR3 DNA reads TGTGCCAGCAGCAGAAGAGGGACAGGGGGCGCCGGGGAGCTGTTTTTT. Translating it yields CASSRRGTGGAGELFF.

CDR3 sequence: CASTLRTSGFPSTDTQYF. The CDR3 DNA reads as TGTGCCAGCACCCTAAGGACTAGCGGATTCCCTAGCACAGATACGCAGTATTTT. This chain links TRBV18 with TRBJ2-3, with TRBD2 matching 10 bases. The CDR3 contains 18 residues. Looked up from germline, CDR1 is KGHSH and CDR2 is LQKENI. Losses at the gene ends were 8 bases for V and 0 bases for J; bases not matched to a gene: 14.

This chain connects TRBV7-8 to TRBJ2-1; 14 positions match TRBD2. Germline CDR1 and CDR2: SGHVS and FQNEAQ. The V and J ends lost 5 bases and 10 bases, in that order; junction bases with no gene match: 7. The CDR3 runs 15 residues. The CDR3 region is CASSPGTSGSGEQFF. The DNA of the CDR3 is TGTGCCAGCAGCCCCGGGACTAGCGGGAGCGGGGAGCAGTTCTTC.

This chain links TRBV7-8 with TRBJ1-4, with a tentative D call TRBD1 (6 bases). V was shortened by 1 base and J by 2 bases, with 11 bases between the two germline ends. Looked up from germline, CDR1 is SGHVS and CDR2 is FQNEAQ. The CDR3 extends over 16 amino acids. In DNA, the CDR3 is TGTGCCAGCAGCTTAGGGGGAGGGGGGACTAATGAAAAACTGTTTTTT. It specifies CASSLGGGGTNEKLFF.

This chain links TRBV7-8 with TRBJ2-1; no reliable D call. CDR1 is SGHVS, CDR2 FQNEAQ, per germline. The CDR3 loop spans 13 amino acids. The germline V and J ends were trimmed by 6 bases and 6 bases, with 12 bases remaining between them. CDR3 nucleotide sequence: TGTGCCAGCAGGACCCTAGTGGGCAATGAGCAGTTCTTC. Translating gives CASRTLVGNEQFF.

This clone was counted a single time. The chain combines TRBV19 with TRBJ2-1; perhaps TRBD2 as D (5 bases). This CDR3 region has 16 residues. Looked up from germline, CDR1 is LNHDA and CDR2 is SQIVND (reference sequence). Between the trimmed V and J ends, which lost 2 bases and 2 bases, there was a span of 13 bases. Here the CDR3 reads CASSINSLAPYNEQFF. CDR3 DNA sequence: TGTGCCAGTAGTATAAATTCGCTAGCCCCCTACAATGAGCAGTTCTTC.

The chain employs TRBV5-1 and TRBJ2-2, with a possible D match to TRBD2 (6 bases). The V end lost 0 bases, the J end lost 0 bases, and 9 bases lay between the germline ends. Germline V gene lookup returns CDR1 SGHRS and CDR2 YFSETQ. The CDR3 contains 16 residues. CDR3 region: CASSLEASANTGELFF. CDR3 nucleotide sequence: TGCGCCAGCAGCTTGGAGGCTAGCGCGAACACCGGGGAGCTGTTTTTT.

The rearrangement uses TRBV7-2 and TRBJ2-7; maybe TRBD2 (6 bases). Trimming took off 7 bases at V and 3 bases at J, with 13 bases between the two ends. The germline V gene has CDR1 SGHTA and CDR2 FQGNSA. The CDR3 consists of 13 residues. CDR3 sequence: CASTMGRGYEQYF. The CDR3 DNA follows: TGTGCCAGCACCATGGGGCGGGGCTACGAGCAGTACTTC.

This clone came up a few times. This chain joins TRBV4-2 and TRBJ1-4, with 7 positions matching TRBD1. The CDR3 loop spans 16 amino acids. V was clipped by 0 bases and J by 10 bases; unmatched bases: 11. Germline loops: CDR1 LGHNA, CDR2 YNFKEQ. In DNA, the CDR3 is TGTGCCAGCAGCCAAGAAATTGGGGACAGCCAGGGAAAACTGTTTTTT. It codes for CASSQEIGDSQGKLFF.

The chain employs TRBV19 and TRBJ1-1, with 7 bases identical to TRBD1. The germline gives CDR1 LNHDA, CDR2 SQIVND (reference sequence). The CDR3 consists of 14 residues. Unmatched junction bases numbered 8, after V lost 4 bases and J lost 6 bases. The CDR3 region is CASSTLTGSPEAFF. Written as DNA, the CDR3 is TGTGCCAGTAGTACGCTGACAGGGAGCCCTGAAGCTTTCTTT. Drawing the rest from reference TRBV19 and TRBJ1-1, the complete variable domain is DGGITQSPKYLFRKEGQNVTLSCEQNLNHDAMYWYRQDPGQGLRLIYYSQIVNDFQKGDIAEGYSVSREKKESFPLTVTSAQKNPTAFYLCASSTLTGSPEAFFGQGTRLTVV.

The chain combines TRBV6-2 or TRBV6-3 with TRBJ1-1; D is undetermined. The CDR3 contains 14 residues. Per germline, CDR1 MNHEY and CDR2 SVGEGT. Trimming pared 1 base from V and 11 bases from J, leaving 17 bases between. This chain's CDR3 is CASSYLGAVDGAFF. CDR3 nucleotide sequence: TGTGCCAGCAGTTACTTGGGAGCGGTGGATGGGGCTTTCTTT.

The rearrangement uses TRBV28 and TRBJ1-4; D perhaps matches TRBD1 (6 bases). Germline CDR1 is MDHEN and CDR2 is SYDVKM. V was pared by 7 bases and J by 6 bases, with 18 bases between. The CDR3 totals 15 residues. In DNA, the CDR3 is TGTGCCAGCACCACTATAGGGGGAAGGGATGAAAAACTGTTTTTT. Translation gives CASTTIGGRDEKLFF.

J is TRBJ2-7 and V is TRBV9, with unresolved D. Germline-derived CDR1 and CDR2 are SGDLS and YYNGEE. The CDR3 is 14 residues long. V shed 0 bases and J shed 7 bases, with 14 bases lying between them. The CDR3 region has the DNA TGTGCCAGCAGCGTAGCTGGCGGTGAAAGGGAGCAGTACTTC. It is translated as CASSVAGGEREQYF.

This chain links TRBV19 with TRBJ2-7, with 9 bases identical to TRBD1. Germline loops: CDR1 LNHDA, CDR2 SQIVND (reference sequence). Trimming at V came to 3 bases and at J to 2 bases, leaving 11 bases not matched to a gene. The CDR3 consists of 17 residues. CDR3 region: CASSIPPTGTGTYEQYF. DNA for the CDR3: TGTGCCAGTAGTATCCCCCCGACGGGGACAGGGACCTACGAGCAGTACTTC. The variable domain in full, with the rest retrieved from reference TRBV19 and TRBJ2-7, is DGGITQSPKYLFRKEGQNVTLSCEQNLNHDAMYWYRQDPGQGLRLIYYSQIVNDFQKGDIAEGYSVSREKKESFPLTVTSAQKNPTAFYLCASSIPPTGTGTYEQYFGPGTRLTVT.

The chain carries TRBV19 and TRBJ2-7; 7 bases align to TRBD1. The CDR3 sequence is 13 residues long. The germline CDR1 and CDR2 sequences are LNHDA and SQIVND (reference sequence). V lost 5 bases, J lost 4 bases, and 5 bases stayed unmatched. CDR3 nucleotide sequence: TGTGCCAGTAGTTCCGGGACAGCGTACGAGCAGTACTTC. It translates to CASSSGTAYEQYF. The full variable domain, rest sourced from reference TRBV19 and TRBJ2-7, is DGGITQSPKYLFRKEGQNVTLSCEQNLNHDAMYWYRQDPGQGLRLIYYSQIVNDFQKGDIAEGYSVSREKKESFPLTVTSAQKNPTAFYLCASSSGTAYEQYFGPGTRLTVT.

The V gene is TRBV6-2 or TRBV6-3, the J gene TRBJ2-5; TRBD2 matches at 9 bases. The trim removed 0 bases at V and 3 bases at J, leaving 8 bases unmatched. This CDR3 has 17 residues. Germline CDR1 MNHEY, CDR2 SVGEGT. The CDR3 DNA is TGTGCCAGCAGTTACTCGAGGGAGGCTAGCGGGAAAGAGACCCAGTACTTC. Protein product: CASSYSREASGKETQYF.

The chain couples TRBV12-3 or TRBV12-4 to TRBJ2-1; possibly TRBD2 for D (5 bases). The CDR3 is 13 residues long. V was shortened by 6 bases and J by 8 bases, with 14 bases between the two germline ends. CDR3 bases: TGTGCCAGCAGCAGGCCAGGAGGCTATGAGCAGTTCTTC. Its protein product is CASSRPGGYEQFF.

The chain is built from TRBV30 and TRBJ2-1; the match to TRBD2 covers 8 bases. Per germline, CDR1 GTSNPN and CDR2 SVGIG (reference sequence). This CDR3 has 15 residues. Trimming removed 2 bases from V and 8 bases from J; junction bases left unmatched: 11. The CDR3 loop reads CAWSRLAGGFDEQFF. The CDR3 DNA reads as TGTGCCTGGAGTCGGCTAGCGGGCGGTTTCGATGAGCAGTTCTTC.